This T cell receptor beta chain was identified in a study of blood T cell repertoires in COVID-19 (dated by TCRdb to about 2020). Background on the whole study: The collaborator samples originated in the United States, Italy and Spain and spanned the acute and convalescent phases of COVID-19. The repertoires were released in a freely available public database intended as a resource for research on the immune response to SARS-CoV-2. Subjects who had been exposed to COVID-19, were actively infected with it, or had recovered from it provided the deeply sampled blood TCRbeta repertoires that made up the dataset. Sample metadata almost always included a de-identified subject ID, COVID-19 status, age in years and sex. The samples were drawn from the first 160 participants of the ongoing ImmuneRACE study and from 1,254 subjects provided by 6 global collaborators. Where available, HLA class I and class II types were taken from metadata supplied by the sample provider and were not determined by assay-based typing. The prospective study material was composed of cDNA or gDNA derived from T cells, B-cell-depleted T cells, or PBMCs.

Including cysteine and phenylalanine, the CDR3 has 15 amino acids. The only DNA kept is the CDR3, 45 bases in frame from the first base. Reading the germline V gene gives CDR1 MNHEY and CDR2 SVGEGT. The junction shows trimming of 2 bases on V and 2 bases on J, plus 13 bases between the germline ends. TCRbeta CDR3 regions were amplified from genomic DNA by means of the immunoSEQ Assay, a bias-controlled multiplex PCR. Regarding the original processing steps: The number of nucleated cells in each sample was estimated from the amplification of reference gene primers within the assay. To quantify the absolute abundance of each unique TCRbeta CDR3 rearrangement, sequence reads were collapsed and filtered. For each sample, productive Simpson clonality was calculated as the square root of Simpson's diversity index over productive rearrangements. TCRdb carries this immuneACCESS record with in-frame sequences only. Its versions omit some clonotypes, under half of them owing to an unresolved V gene in the studies checked, with the rest unexplained. V and J calls and clone size are copied from that table; D and trimming were computed from the DNA. For this sample there are about 160,000 clones; 86% appear just once. Roughly 7% of the sample belongs to the ten largest clones.

Overall study outcomes, separate from this receptor: Clinical and demographic metadata were provided uncurated, with the amount varying by source and participant.

On this clone itself: Its antigen is unknown. No base quality values were provided; no much bigger clone lies one nucleotide off.

Collaborating institutions collected whole blood in K2EDTA tubes following their own protocols. For TCRbeta analysis, collaborators shipped samples as frozen whole blood, isolated PBMCs, or DNA extracted from either of those sample types. The clonotype originates from a man aged 50 to 59 with active or convalescent COVID-19. Sample: peripheral blood. The chain couples TRBV6-2 or TRBV6-3 to TRBJ2-7; the D segment could be TRBD2, given 6 matching bases. At the DNA level, the sequence is TGTGCCAGCAGTTACGGTTCTAGCGAAACCTACGAGCAGTACTTC. Translated, it gives CASSYGSSETYEQYF.